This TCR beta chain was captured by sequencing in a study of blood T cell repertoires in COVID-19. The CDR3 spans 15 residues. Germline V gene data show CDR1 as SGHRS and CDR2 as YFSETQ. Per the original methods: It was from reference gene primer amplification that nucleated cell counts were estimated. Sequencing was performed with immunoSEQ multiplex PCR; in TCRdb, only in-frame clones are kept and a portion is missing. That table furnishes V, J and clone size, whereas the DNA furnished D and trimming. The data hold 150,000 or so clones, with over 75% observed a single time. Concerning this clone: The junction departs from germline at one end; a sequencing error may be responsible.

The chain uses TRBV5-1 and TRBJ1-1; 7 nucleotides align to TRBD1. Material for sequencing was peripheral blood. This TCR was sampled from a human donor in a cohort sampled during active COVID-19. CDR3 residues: CASSLASQGNAEAFF. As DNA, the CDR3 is TGCGCCAGCAGCTTGGCTTCACAGGGGAACGCTGAAGCTTTCTTT.